This entry features one T cell receptor beta chain sequence. No antigen is known for it. Between the trimmed V and J ends, which lost 1 base and 6 bases, there was a span of 13 bases. This CDR3 is 15 amino acids long. Germline V gives CDR1 MNHNS, CDR2 SASEGT. This entry belongs to a study of blood T cells in healthy people across ages. Study-wide results and caveats: Naive CD4+ cell counts and diversity both ran higher in long-lived than in aged donors.

Through a sample-barcoded 5' primer and a J-beta primer mix, a second PCR was run for about 7 to 12 cycles. Every sample gave at least 3 million paired-end reads containing CDR3. MiXCR, run by TCRdb on the 5' RACE reads, gives a single entry per CDR3 protein. Of 1.5 million to 2 million distinct CDR3 sequences listed, 28% were seen once; the top ten hold less than 9.5%. Sequenced material: blood. The chain has TRBV6-1 and TRBJ2-1; the D gene is possibly TRBD2 (6 bases). This receptor was taken from a woman aged 25 to 39 in good health. CDR3 sequence: CASSEEGGASNEQFF. CDR3 bases: TGTGCCAGCAGTGAAGAAGGCGGGGCTTCCAATGAGCAGTTCTTC.